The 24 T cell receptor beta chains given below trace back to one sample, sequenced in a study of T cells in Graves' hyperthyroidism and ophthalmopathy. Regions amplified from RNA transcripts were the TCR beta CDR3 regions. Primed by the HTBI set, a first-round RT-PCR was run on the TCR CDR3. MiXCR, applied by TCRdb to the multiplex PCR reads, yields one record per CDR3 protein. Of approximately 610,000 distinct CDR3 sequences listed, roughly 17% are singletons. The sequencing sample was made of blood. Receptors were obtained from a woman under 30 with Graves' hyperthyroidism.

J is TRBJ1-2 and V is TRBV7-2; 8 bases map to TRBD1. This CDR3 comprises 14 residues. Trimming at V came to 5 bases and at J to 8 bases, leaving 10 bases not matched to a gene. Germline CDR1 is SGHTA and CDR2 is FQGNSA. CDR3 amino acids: CASSRSWDRTGYTF. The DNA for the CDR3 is TGTGCCAGCAGCCGGAGTTGGGACAGGACAGGCTACACCTTC.

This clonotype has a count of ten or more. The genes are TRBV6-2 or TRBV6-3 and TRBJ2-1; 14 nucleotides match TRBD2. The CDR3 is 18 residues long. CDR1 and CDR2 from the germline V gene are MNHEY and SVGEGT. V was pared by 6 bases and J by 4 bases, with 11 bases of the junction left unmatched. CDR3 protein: CASRDGTSGGPLYNEQFF. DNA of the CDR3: TGTGCCAGCAGAGACGGGACTAGCGGGGGCCCCCTTTACAATGAGCAGTTCTTC.

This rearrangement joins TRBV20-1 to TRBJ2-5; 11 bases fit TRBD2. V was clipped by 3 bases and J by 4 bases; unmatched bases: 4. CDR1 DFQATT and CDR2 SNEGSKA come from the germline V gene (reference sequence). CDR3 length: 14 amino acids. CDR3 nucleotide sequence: TGCAGTGCTAGTGACCTAGCGGGAGGAGAGACCCAGTACTTC. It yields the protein CSASDLAGGETQYF.

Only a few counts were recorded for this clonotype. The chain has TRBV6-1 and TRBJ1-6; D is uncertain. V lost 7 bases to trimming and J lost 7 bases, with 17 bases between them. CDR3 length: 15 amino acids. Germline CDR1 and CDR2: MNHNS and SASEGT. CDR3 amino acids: CASKSGSVWNSPLHF. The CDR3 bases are TGTGCCAGCAAATCGGGCAGCGTCTGGAATTCACCCCTCCACTTT.

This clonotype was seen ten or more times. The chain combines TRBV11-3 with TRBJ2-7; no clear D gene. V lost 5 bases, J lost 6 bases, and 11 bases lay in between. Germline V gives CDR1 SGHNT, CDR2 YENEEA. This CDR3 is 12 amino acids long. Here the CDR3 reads CASSTNKGEQYF. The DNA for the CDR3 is TGTGCCAGCAGCACTAACAAGGGCGAGCAGTACTTC.

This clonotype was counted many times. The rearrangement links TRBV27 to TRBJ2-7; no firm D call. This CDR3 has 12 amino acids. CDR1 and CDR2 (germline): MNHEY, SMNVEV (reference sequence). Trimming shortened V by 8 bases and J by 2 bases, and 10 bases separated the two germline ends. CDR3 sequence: CASSNDPYEQYF. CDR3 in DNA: TGTGCCAGCTCTAACGATCCCTACGAGCAGTACTTC.

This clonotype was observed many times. CDR3 sequence reads: CASSLVFGGVHEQYF. The CDR3 DNA is TGTGCCAGCAGCTTAGTTTTCGGAGGGGTCCACGAGCAGTACTTC. This sequence joins TRBV7-2 and TRBJ2-7, with a weak D call TRBD2 (6 bases). This CDR3 has 15 amino acids. V was shortened by 1 base and J by 5 bases, with 15 bases between the two germline ends. Germline CDR1 reads SGHTA; CDR2 reads FQGNSA.

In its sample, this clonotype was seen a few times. The CDR3 reads CASGGREGEYEQYF. CDR3 DNA sequence: TGTGCCAGCGGAGGGCGGGAGGGGGAATACGAGCAGTACTTC. This chain joins TRBV6-1 and TRBJ2-7; 9 bases fit TRBD2. The J segment lost 4 bases and the V segment lost 8 bases, leaving 9 bases of the junction unmatched. Per germline, CDR1 MNHNS and CDR2 SASEGT. The CDR3 contains 14 residues.

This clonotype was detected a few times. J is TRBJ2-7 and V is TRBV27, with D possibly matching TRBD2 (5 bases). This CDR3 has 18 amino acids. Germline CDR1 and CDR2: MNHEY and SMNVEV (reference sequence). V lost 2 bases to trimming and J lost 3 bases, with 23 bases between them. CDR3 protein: CASSLGGFGRPILYEQYF. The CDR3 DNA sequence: TGTGCCAGCAGTTTAGGAGGCTTCGGCAGACCTATACTCTACGAGCAGTACTTC.

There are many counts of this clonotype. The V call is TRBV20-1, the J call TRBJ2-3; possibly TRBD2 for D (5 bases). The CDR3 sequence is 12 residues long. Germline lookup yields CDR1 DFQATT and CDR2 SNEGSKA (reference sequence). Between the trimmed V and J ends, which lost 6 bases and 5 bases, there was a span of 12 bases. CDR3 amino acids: CSAGKEIDTQYF. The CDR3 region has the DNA TGCAGTGCCGGGAAGGAGATAGATACGCAGTATTTT.

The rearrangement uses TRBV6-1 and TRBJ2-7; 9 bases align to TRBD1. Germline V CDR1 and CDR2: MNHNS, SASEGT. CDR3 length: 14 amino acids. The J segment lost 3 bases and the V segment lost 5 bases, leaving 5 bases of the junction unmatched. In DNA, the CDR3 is TGTGCCAGCAGTTTTGACAGGGGGGACTACGAGCAGTACTTC. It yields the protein CASSFDRGDYEQYF.

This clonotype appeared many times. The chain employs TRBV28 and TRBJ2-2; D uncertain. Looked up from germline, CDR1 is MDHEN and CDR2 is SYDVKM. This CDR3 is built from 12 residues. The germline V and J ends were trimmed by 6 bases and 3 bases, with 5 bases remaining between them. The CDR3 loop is CASRPYTGELFF. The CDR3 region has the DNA TGTGCCAGCAGACCATACACCGGGGAGCTGTTTTTT.

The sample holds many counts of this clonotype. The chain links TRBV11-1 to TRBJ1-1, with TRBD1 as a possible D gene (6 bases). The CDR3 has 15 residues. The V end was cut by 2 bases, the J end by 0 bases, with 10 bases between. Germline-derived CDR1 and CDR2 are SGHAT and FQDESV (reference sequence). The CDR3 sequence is CASSLHGGMNTEAFF. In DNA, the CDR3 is TGTGCCAGCAGCTTACACGGGGGCATGAACACTGAAGCTTTCTTT. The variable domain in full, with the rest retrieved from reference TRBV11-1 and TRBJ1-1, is EAEVAQSPRYKITEKSQAVAFWCDPISGHATLYWYRQILGQGPELLVQFQDESVVDDSQLPKDRFSAERLKGVDSTLKIQPAELGDSAMYLCASSLHGGMNTEAFFGQGTRLTVV.

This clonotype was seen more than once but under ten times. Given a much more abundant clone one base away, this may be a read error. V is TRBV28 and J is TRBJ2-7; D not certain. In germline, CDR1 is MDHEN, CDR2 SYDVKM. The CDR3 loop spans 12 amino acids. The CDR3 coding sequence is TGTGCCAGCATCGACGAAGTCGACGAGCGGTACTTC. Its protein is CASIDEVDERYF. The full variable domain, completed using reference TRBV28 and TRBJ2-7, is DVKVTQSSRYLVKRTGEKVFLECVQDMDHENMFWYRQDPGLGLRLIYFSYDVKMKEKGDIPEGYSVSREKKERFSLILESASTNQTSMYLCASIDEVDERYFGPGTRLTVT.

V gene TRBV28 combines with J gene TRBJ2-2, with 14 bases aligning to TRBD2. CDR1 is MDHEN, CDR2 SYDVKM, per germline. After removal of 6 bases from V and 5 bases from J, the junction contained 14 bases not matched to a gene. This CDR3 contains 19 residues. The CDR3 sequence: CASSPGLAGDVPRTGELFF. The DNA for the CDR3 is TGTGCCAGCAGCCCGGGACTAGCGGGAGATGTGCCCCGAACCGGGGAGCTGTTTTTT.

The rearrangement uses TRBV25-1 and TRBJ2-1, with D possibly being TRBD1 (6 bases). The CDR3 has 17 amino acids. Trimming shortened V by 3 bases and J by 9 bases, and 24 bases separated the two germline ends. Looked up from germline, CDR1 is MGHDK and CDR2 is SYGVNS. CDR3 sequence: CASSELQQGVGGTEQFF. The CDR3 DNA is TGTGCCAGCAGTGAGCTCCAACAGGGCGTTGGTGGTACTGAGCAGTTCTTC.

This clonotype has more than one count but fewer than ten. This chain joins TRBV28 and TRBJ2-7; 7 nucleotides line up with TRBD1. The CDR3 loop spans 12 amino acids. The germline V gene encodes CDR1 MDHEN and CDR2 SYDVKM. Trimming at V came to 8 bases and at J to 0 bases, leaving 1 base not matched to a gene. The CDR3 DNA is TGTGCCAGCTGGGACAGCTCCTACGAGCAGTACTTC. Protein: CASWDSSYEQYF.

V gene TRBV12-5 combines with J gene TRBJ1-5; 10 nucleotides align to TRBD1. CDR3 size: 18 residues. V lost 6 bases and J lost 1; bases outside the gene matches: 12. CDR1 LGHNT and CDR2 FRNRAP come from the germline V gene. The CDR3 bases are TGTGCTAGTGGGGGGACAGGGGAAGGTATCGGGAGCAATCAGCCCCAGCATTTT. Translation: CASGGTGEGIGSNQPQHF.

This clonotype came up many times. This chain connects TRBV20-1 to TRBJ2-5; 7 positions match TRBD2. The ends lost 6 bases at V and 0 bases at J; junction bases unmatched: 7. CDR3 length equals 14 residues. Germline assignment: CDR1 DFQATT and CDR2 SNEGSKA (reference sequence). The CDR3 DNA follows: TGCAGTGCAGGAGCGGGATGGTACCAAGAGACCCAGTACTTC. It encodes CSAGAGWYQETQYF.

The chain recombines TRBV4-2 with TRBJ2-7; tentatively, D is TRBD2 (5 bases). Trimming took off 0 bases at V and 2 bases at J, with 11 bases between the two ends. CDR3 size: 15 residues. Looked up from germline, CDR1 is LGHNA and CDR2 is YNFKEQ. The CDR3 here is CASSQEEAATYEQYF. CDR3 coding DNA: TGTGCCAGCAGCCAAGAGGAAGCGGCCACCTACGAGCAGTACTTC.

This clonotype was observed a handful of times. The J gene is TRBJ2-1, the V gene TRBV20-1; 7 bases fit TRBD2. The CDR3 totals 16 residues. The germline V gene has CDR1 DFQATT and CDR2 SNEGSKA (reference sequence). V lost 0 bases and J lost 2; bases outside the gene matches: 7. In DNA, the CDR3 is TGCAGTGCTAGAGATCTAAAGCGGGAAGCCTACAATGAGCAGTTCTTC. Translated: CSARDLKREAYNEQFF.

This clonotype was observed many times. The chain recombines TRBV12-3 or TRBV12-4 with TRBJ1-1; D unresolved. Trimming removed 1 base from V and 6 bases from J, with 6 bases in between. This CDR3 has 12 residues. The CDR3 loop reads CASSLGSAEAFF. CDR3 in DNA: TGTGCCAGCAGTTTAGGGAGCGCTGAAGCTTTCTTT.

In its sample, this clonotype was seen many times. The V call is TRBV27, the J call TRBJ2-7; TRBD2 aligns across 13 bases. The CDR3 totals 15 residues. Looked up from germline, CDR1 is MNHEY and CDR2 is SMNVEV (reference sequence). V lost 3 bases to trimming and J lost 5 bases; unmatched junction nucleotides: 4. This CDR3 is CASSFTSGRANEQYF. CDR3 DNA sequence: TGTGCCAGCAGTTTCACTAGCGGGAGGGCTAACGAGCAGTACTTC.

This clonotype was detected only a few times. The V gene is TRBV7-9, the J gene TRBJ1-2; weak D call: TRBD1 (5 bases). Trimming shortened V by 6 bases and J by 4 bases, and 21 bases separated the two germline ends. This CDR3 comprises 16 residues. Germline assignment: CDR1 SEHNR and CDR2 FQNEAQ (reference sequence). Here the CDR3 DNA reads TGTGCCAGCAGTCAGAGGGGCCCTGCATCTTCCTATGGCTACACCTTC. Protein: CASSQRGPASSYGYTF.